This TCR beta chain was identified in a study of radiation and T cells in renal cell carcinoma. Study-wide points: From baseline, blood top tumor clonotypes peaked at 2 weeks post-radiation.

V trimming: 0 bases; J trimming: 6 bases; junction bases outside the gene matches: 4. The CDR3 extends over 15 amino acids. The germline CDR1 and CDR2 sequences are MNHEY and SMNVEV (reference sequence). Time point specified: baseline pretreatment blood. Treatment here: 15 Gy SBRT to primary tumor, nephrectomy 4 weeks later. Radiation-treated patients gave blood at baseline, week 2 and week 4. This renal cell carcinoma was of the clear cell type. Points on this clone: Antigen specificity is unknown.

Method: immunoSEQ multiplex PCR; TCRdb's copy keeps in-frame clones and lacks some. The repertoire has 95,000 to 150,000 clones, approximately 82% of them found once; the top ten carry 3%. This clonotype originated in an older woman with renal cell carcinoma. The sequencing here drew on blood, taken from a patient whose treatment included radiotherapy and nephrectomy. This chain links TRBV27 with TRBJ1-1, with 10 bases matching TRBD1. The CDR3 reads CASSLSGTGVPEAFF. CDR3 bases: TGTGCCAGCAGTTTATCTGGGACAGGGGTACCTGAAGCTTTCTTT.